The 14 T cell receptor beta chains below were found in one sample sequenced in a study of neurological immune-mediated disorders. Documented time point: technical triplicate 1. TCRdb re-called the 5' RACE reads with MiXCR, one entry per CDR3 protein. The table has fewer than 45,000 distinct CDR3 sequences, 11% seen once. Source material: PBMCs. Receptors originate from a man between 60 and 75 years old with HTLV-1-associated myelopathy (HAM/TSP).

In its sample, this clonotype was seen many times. The rearrangement uses TRBV29-1 and TRBJ2-2, with D uncertain. The length of the CDR3 is 13 residues. V lost 1 base and J 7 bases, leaving 10 bases between the germline ends. From germline, CDR1 is SQVTM and CDR2 ANQGSEA. The CDR3 spells CSVEGTTGGELFF. DNA of the CDR3: TGCAGCGTTGAAGGAACAACGGGCGGGGAGCTGTTTTTT.

This clonotype showed up many times. The CDR3 DNA follows: TGTGCCAGCAGTTACCCCGGGAACACTGAAGCTTTCTTT. This sequence encodes CASSYPGNTEAFF. The chain combines TRBV6-5 with TRBJ1-1, with D hard to call. V was trimmed by 2 bases and J by 1 base, leaving 5 bases between them. This CDR3 region has 13 residues. Germline loops: CDR1 MNHEY, CDR2 SVGAGI.

There are many counts of this clonotype. The chain couples TRBV5-6 to TRBJ1-1; weak D call: TRBD1 (5 bases). The CDR3 loop spans 14 amino acids. Trimming stripped 4 bases from V and 5 bases from J, with 15 bases between. CDR1 SGHDT and CDR2 YYEEEE come from the germline V gene. For the CDR3, the DNA is TGTGCCAGCAGCGGGGGACCTCAAAAGACTGAAGCTTTCTTT. Translated: CASSGGPQKTEAFF.

This clonotype was recorded many times. J is TRBJ2-3 and V is TRBV10-3, with D perhaps matching TRBD2 (6 bases). The germline V gene has CDR1 ENHRY and CDR2 SYGVKD. V lost 4 bases and J 0 bases, leaving 8 bases between the germline ends. The length of the CDR3 is 14 residues. The CDR3 nucleotides read TGTGCCATCAGTGCCGGGACTAGCACAGATACGCAGTATTTT. Amino acid sequence: CAISAGTSTDTQYF.

This clonotype was seen ten or more times. Written as DNA, the CDR3 is TGCAGTGCGACTTCCTCGGCCTACGAGCAGTACTTC. This sequence encodes CSATSSAYEQYF. The V call is TRBV20-1, the J call TRBJ2-7; D is unresolved. V lost 6 bases and J 2 bases, leaving 11 bases between the germline ends. CDR3 length: 12 amino acids. Per the germline V gene, CDR1 is DFQATT and CDR2 is SNEGSKA (reference sequence).

To note about this clonotype: Possible read error: a much larger clone is one base away. V and J are TRBV5-6 and TRBJ1-2; 7 nucleotides align to TRBD1. CDR1 SGHDT and CDR2 YYEEEE come from the germline V gene. The junction had 13 bases not matched to a gene; V was cut back by 4 bases and J by 4 bases. CDR3 length: 16 amino acids. The CDR3 region has the DNA TGTGCCAGCAGCCTAGAAGGGAGACAGGGCGGCTATGGCTACACCTTC. Encoded protein: CASSLEGRQGGYGYTF.

The rearrangement links TRBV9 to TRBJ2-2; D remains ambiguous. The germline CDR1 and CDR2 sequences are SGDLS and YYNGEE. The CDR3 totals 13 residues. DNA of the CDR3: TGTGTGAGCAGCGTAGGCAACACCGGGGAGCTGTTTTTT. Protein product: CVSSVGNTGELFF.

This clonotype was detected many times. This chain links TRBV20-1 with TRBJ1-6; maybe TRBD1 (5 bases). The CDR3 runs 14 residues. Germline CDR1 is DFQATT and CDR2 is SNEGSKA (reference sequence). Trimming took 5 bases from V and 5 from J, leaving 13 bases between them. DNA for the CDR3: TGCAGTGCTGCCTCCGGGACGGATAATTCACCCCTCCACTTT. It translates to CSAASGTDNSPLHF.

This clonotype occurred a few times. The chain carries TRBV2 and TRBJ1-1; D is perhaps TRBD1 (6 bases). Trimming took 4 bases from V and 1 from J, leaving 28 bases between them. The CDR3 totals 20 residues. Germline V gene sequence: CDR1 SNHLY, CDR2 FYNNEI. Written as DNA, the CDR3 is TGTGCCAGCAGTGTGGTCCCAGGGGCCACAGATACACGGGGGAACACTGAAGCTTTCTTT. Amino acids: CASSVVPGATDTRGNTEAFF.

A single count supports this clonotype. Possible read error: a much larger clone is one base away. The chain recombines TRBV20-1 with TRBJ2-1; D is unclear. CDR1 and CDR2 from the germline V gene are DFQATT and SNEGSKA (reference sequence). The CDR3 length is 13 residues. V lost 5 bases, J lost 3 bases, and 11 bases lay in between. Here the CDR3 DNA reads TGCAGTGCTGGAGCAATGAACTACAATGAGCAGTTCTTC. Translating gives CSAGAMNYNEQFF.

Of note for this clonotype: This could be a read error, since a much larger clone is one nucleotide away. V and J are TRBV11-2 and TRBJ2-1; TRBD1 matches at 11 bases. CDR3 length: 19 amino acids. The germline V gene encodes CDR1 SGHAT and CDR2 FQNNGV. The CDR3 region is CVSSLVWTGGAGSYNEQFF. The CDR3 bases are TGTGTCAGCAGCTTAGTGTGGACAGGGGGCGCCGGGTCCTACAATGAGCAGTTCTTC.

The rearrangement links TRBV21-1 to TRBJ2-1; TRBD2, the D gene given by the table, was not confirmed from the DNA. TRBV21-1 has pseudogene status. The CDR3 spans 20 residues. CDR3 sequence (DNA): TGTGCCAGCAGCCCAAGTTGTAAGACTAGCGGGCCAGTGAACTTCAATGAGCAGTTCTTC. Its protein is CASSPSCKTSGPVNFNEQFF.

In this sample, this clonotype turned up many times. V and J are TRBV20-1 and TRBJ2-7; tentative D call: TRBD1 (6 bases). The CDR3 loop spans 13 amino acids. Trimming pared 4 bases from V and 7 bases from J, leaving 17 bases between. The germline gives CDR1 DFQATT, CDR2 SNEGSKA (reference sequence). The CDR3 is CSANRDTSREQYF. The CDR3 region has the DNA TGCAGTGCTAACCGGGACACCTCTCGGGAGCAGTACTTC.

This clonotype came up many times. The gene calls are TRBV7-9 and TRBJ1-6, with D possibly being TRBD1 (5 bases). Germline V CDR1 and CDR2: SEHNR, FQNEAQ (reference sequence). The V end was cut by 6 bases, the J end by 10 bases, with 19 bases between. The CDR3 runs to 15 residues. The CDR3 reads CASRDGGGIESPLHF. CDR3 DNA: TGTGCCAGCAGAGACGGGGGAGGGATCGAGTCACCCCTCCACTTT.